The present T cell receptor (beta chain) was sequenced within a study of T and B cells in COVID-19 patients (dated by TCRdb to the early 2020s). Turning to the overall study: Using TRB and IGH repertoire sequencing of peripheral blood, the study characterized adaptive immunity in COVID-19 patients who had active infection or had recovered. Comorbidities linked to unfavorable COVID-19 outcome were present in 18 of 20 patients in the active-infection cohort. In the active-infection cohort, about 60% of the 20 patients were critically ill and required mechanical ventilation or ECMO. Over 8 million TCR sequences were analysed in a TCR and BCR sequence repository that covered around 40 patients and about 69 time points. A recovered cohort included 19 patients who provided approximately 20 samples, and most of these patients had mild to moderate COVID-19 treated on an outpatient basis. For the repertoire analyses, the comparison was an age-matched reference group of roughly 38 healthy donors who were negative for COVID-19 antibodies. A couple of patients were in both the active and recovered cohorts because samples existed from active disease and from after recovery. Up to roughly 10 follow-up blood samples were collected per patient, with some samples spanning different disease stages in the same individual. Median age was around 37 years in the recovered cohort versus less than 75 years in the active-infection cohort.

The germline V gene encodes CDR1 MNHNY and CDR2 SVGAGI (reference sequence). Trimming removed 2 bases from V and 3 bases from J; the gene matches leave 3 bases unexplained. The CDR3 goes from the cysteine to the phenylalanine over 14 residues. Only the CDR3 DNA is retained, 42 bases long and in frame from the first base. Beyond this particular receptor, the publication reports: TRB repertoires were highly clonal in active COVID-19, whereas diversity and richness at recovery rose above healthy donor levels. Few blood samples were available from mildly ill patients while symptoms were present or from severe cases at early time points. The cohort was judged too small for assessing how HLA contributes to COVID-19 susceptibility or severity. The reported TCR clusters were said to need prospective validation before any clinical use. TRBV/TRBJ gene usage was reported as strongly skewed in patients with COVID-19. Specific T cell subsets (CD4+/Treg/CD8+) and sorted SARS-CoV-2-responsive or tetramer+ T cells had not yet been sequenced, and these experiments were ongoing. A total of 2,000 to 2,500 exclusive TCR clusters, including a few dozen low-pGen clusters, were found in the recovered cohort.

Genomic DNA extracted from blood, in amounts of roughly 230-550 ng, served as the starting material for amplifying TRB repertoires. With regard to this clonotype: Its antigen is still unknown. No much larger clonotype is one base removed from it; base qualities were not supplied.

The run used an Illumina MiSeq. TRB rearrangements were amplified by multiplex PCR with BIOMED2 TRB-A/B primer pools. Illumina-compatible adapters and 7-nucleotide sample barcodes were added to the amplicons in two consecutive PCRs. All library PCRs used Phusion HS II polymerase. Amplicons were purified from gel with the NucleoSpin Gel and PCR Clean-up kit, quantified on Qubit, and pooled at 3 to 5 nM. Amplicon pool quality was checked on an Agilent 2100 Bioanalyzer before Illumina next-generation sequencing. The study's own analysis went as follows. TRB rearrangements were annotated with MiXCR 3.0.8 using the default MiXCR reference library. Non-productive reads and sequences with fewer than 2 reads were removed, and every unique CDR3 nucleotide sequence was treated as one clone. R 3.5.1 was used to calculate clonality, diversity, richness and V-J gene usage. GLIPH2 was used for TCR clustering by CDR3 similarity, and generation probabilities were calculated by OLGA. Only GLIPH2 clusters containing at least four unique TCR clonotypes present in at least three individuals were kept. TCRdb's own reprocessing of the public reads used fastp at Q25 and MiXCR and kept productive beta chains. Rows matching on CDR3 protein sequence are summarized as one entry with the most common DNA and genes. TCRdb assigned the V and J calls; the authors' analysis was not used. This sample is represented by around 6,500 distinct CDR3 sequences; around 34% of them were singletons. The top ten constitute roughly 57% of the sample.

The V and J genes are TRBV6-6 and TRBJ1-2; 7 central bases correspond to TRBD1. The specimen sequenced was blood. This TCR was sampled from a human donor with active COVID-19. The sequence in DNA is TGTGCCAGCAGTTACGAAGGACAGGACTATGGCTACACCTTC. This is translated as CASSYEGQDYGYTF.